One and the same sample provided the 30 T cell receptor beta chains below, sequenced in a study of blood T cell repertoires in COVID-19. Libraries were prepared by immunoSEQ multiplex PCR; TCRdb keeps only in-frame clonotypes and omits some of them. The table records about 130,000 clones, less than 90% of them present only once. The sequenced sample consisted of peripheral blood. The source of these receptors is an elderly man with active or convalescent COVID-19.

The chain joins TRBV30 to TRBJ1-5; 9 bases are a match to TRBD1. Trimming cost V 4 bases and J 5 bases; bases outside gene matches: 6. Germline assignment: CDR1 GTSNPN and CDR2 SVGIG (reference sequence). The CDR3 is made up of 14 amino acids. CDR3 sequence reads: CAWNDRGTDQPQHF. In DNA form, the CDR3 reads TGTGCCTGGAATGACAGGGGGACCGATCAGCCCCAGCATTTT.

The chain links TRBV6-2 or TRBV6-3 to TRBJ2-6; weak D call: TRBD2 (5 bases). CDR3 size: 16 residues. Trimming removed 5 bases at V and 0 bases at J, with 11 bases between. In germline, CDR1 is MNHEY, CDR2 SVGEGT. CDR3 DNA: TGTGCCAGCAGTAGTGCTCGGGGCTCTGGGGCCAACGTCCTGACTTTC. Translating it yields CASSSARGSGANVLTF.

CDR3 nucleotide sequence: TGCGCCAGCAGCTTGGCAGGTTCCTCCTACGAGCAGTACTTC. Protein product: CASSLAGSSYEQYF. This rearrangement joins TRBV5-1 to TRBJ2-7; no clear D gene. V lost 0 bases to trimming and J lost 0 bases, with 7 bases between them. The CDR3 spans 14 residues. Germline-derived CDR1 and CDR2 are SGHRS and YFSETQ.

The V call is TRBV18, the J call TRBJ2-7, with a weak D call TRBD2 (6 bases). There are 13 residues in the CDR3. V dropped 0 bases and J dropped 12 bases, with 15 bases sitting between them. The germline CDR1 and CDR2 sequences are KGHSH and LQKENI. The CDR3 loop is CASSPPGGGLWYF. The CDR3 DNA reads as TGTGCCAGCTCACCACCTGGGGGAGGCCTCTGGTACTTC.

The chain employs TRBV7-2 and TRBJ2-2; D is uncertain. V gave up 4 bases and J gave up 7 bases, with 16 bases separating them. From germline, CDR1 is SGHTA and CDR2 FQGNSA. This CDR3 region has 15 residues. In nucleotides, the CDR3 is TGTGCCAGCAGCTACCGGGTCTCGACTGGCGGGGAGCTGTTTTTT. Its protein product is CASSYRVSTGGELFF. The variable domain in full, completed from reference TRBV7-2 and TRBJ2-2, reads GAGVSQSPSNKVTEKGKDVELRCDPISGHTALYWYRQSLGQGLEFLIYFQGNSAPDKSGLPSDRFSAERTGGSVSTLTIQRTQQEDSAVYLCASSYRVSTGGELFFGEGSRLTVL.

V is TRBV18 and J is TRBJ2-7, with 8 positions matching TRBD1. V trimming: 2 bases; J trimming: 3 bases; junction bases outside the gene matches: 6. CDR3 length equals 15 residues. CDR1 KGHSH and CDR2 LQKENI come from the germline V gene. CDR3 region: CASSPGAGGVYEQYF. The CDR3 coding sequence is TGTGCCAGCTCACCAGGAGCAGGGGGCGTCTACGAGCAGTACTTC.

The sample holds one count of this clone. The chain uses TRBV10-3 and TRBJ1-5, with 8 bases aligning to TRBD1. Germline V CDR1 and CDR2: ENHRY, SYGVKD. Trimming at V came to 9 bases and at J to 3 bases, leaving 7 bases not matched to a gene. There are 14 residues in the CDR3. For the CDR3, the DNA is TGTGCCATTGCCGGGACAGGTAACAATCAGCCCCAGCATTTT. Translated: CAIAGTGNNQPQHF.

The chain combines TRBV28 with TRBJ2-6, with a tentative D call TRBD1 (5 bases). Trimming left V 7 bases short and J 4 bases short, with 14 bases between. Germline CDR1 and CDR2: MDHEN and SYDVKM. The CDR3 consists of 15 residues. Written as DNA, the CDR3 is TGTGCCAGCACCAAAGGGGAAACAGGGGCCAACGTCCTGACTTTC. Amino acids: CASTKGETGANVLTF.

This chain connects TRBV6-1 to TRBJ2-7; 9 bases line up with TRBD1. V lost 4 bases, J lost 4 bases, and 11 bases stayed unmatched. The CDR3 runs 16 residues. CDR1 is MNHNS and CDR2 is SASEGT in the germline V gene. The CDR3 DNA reads TGTGCCAGCAGTGCGACCCCCGGGACAGGGCCTTACGAGCAGTACTTC. Translated, it gives CASSATPGTGPYEQYF.

This clone appeared a few times. The chain carries TRBV5-1 and TRBJ2-1; tentatively, D is TRBD2 (5 bases). CDR1 and CDR2 from the germline V gene are SGHRS and YFSETQ. The V and J ends lost 2 bases and 6 bases respectively, with 15 bases between them. The CDR3 covers 15 residues. CDR3 loop: CASSFSGLAGNEQFF. As DNA, the CDR3 is TGCGCCAGCAGCTTTTCCGGGCTAGCCGGCAATGAGCAGTTCTTC.

This clone was recorded only once. The chain employs TRBV30 and TRBJ2-7; perhaps TRBD2 as D (5 bases). The germline gives CDR1 GTSNPN, CDR2 SVGIG (reference sequence). V lost 0 bases, J lost 9 bases, and 15 bases lay in between. The CDR3 spans 13 residues. CDR3 region: CAWSVGDVRGQYF. Written as DNA, the CDR3 is TGTGCCTGGAGTGTCGGGGATGTACGTGGGCAGTACTTC. The full variable domain, completed using reference TRBV30 and TRBJ2-7, is SQTIHQWPATLVQPVGSPLSLECTVEGTSNPNLYWYRQAAGRGLQLLFYSVGIGQISSEVPQNLSASRPQDRQFILSSKKLLLSDSGFYLCAWSVGDVRGQYFGPGTRLTVT.

This rearrangement joins TRBV7-9 to TRBJ1-1; D uncertain. The CDR3 runs 11 residues. Germline V gene sequence: CDR1 SEHNR, CDR2 FQNEAQ (reference sequence). Trimming took 2 bases from V and 5 from J, leaving 3 bases between them. CDR3 sequence reads: CASSLQTEAFF. For the CDR3, the DNA is TGTGCCAGCAGCTTACAGACTGAAGCTTTCTTT.

The chain carries TRBV5-4 and TRBJ2-3, with D perhaps matching TRBD2 (5 bases). V gave up 4 bases and J gave up 1 base, with 10 bases separating them. The CDR3 covers 14 residues. Germline assignment: CDR1 SGHNT and CDR2 YYREEE (reference sequence). In DNA form, the CDR3 reads TGTGCCAGCAGCCCTACTAGGGGCACAGATACGCAGTATTTT. Protein product: CASSPTRGTDTQYF.

V usage is TRBV28 and J usage is TRBJ2-3; a weak D match, TRBD2 (6 bases). The germline V gene encodes CDR1 MDHEN and CDR2 SYDVKM. The CDR3 totals 14 residues. Trimming stripped 6 bases from V and 6 bases from J, with 16 bases between. CDR3: CASRPGGAQDTQYF. The CDR3 coding sequence is TGTGCCAGCAGACCCGGAGGGGCGCAGGATACGCAGTATTTT.

The chain has TRBV28 and TRBJ1-6; 7 nucleotides match TRBD1. The V gene end was trimmed by 8 bases and the J gene end by 3 bases; junction bases not matched to a gene: 16. Germline CDR1 MDHEN, CDR2 SYDVKM. This CDR3 spans 18 amino acids. CDR3 protein: CASLQITNRGLYNSPLHF. CDR3 DNA sequence: TGTGCCAGCCTGCAAATTACAAACAGGGGTCTCTATAATTCACCCCTCCACTTT.

The chain uses TRBV30 and TRBJ1-2, with D perhaps TRBD1 (6 bases). Looked up from germline, CDR1 is GTSNPN and CDR2 is SVGIG (reference sequence). Trimming pared 2 bases from V and 1 base from J, leaving 8 bases between. The CDR3 is 13 amino acids. This chain's CDR3 is CAWSRGFNYGYTF. As DNA, the CDR3 is TGTGCCTGGAGTAGGGGGTTTAACTATGGCTACACCTTC.

The rearrangement uses TRBV18 and TRBJ1-4; D remains ambiguous. The CDR3 loop spans 13 amino acids. Trimming shortened V by 1 base and J by 5 bases, and 5 bases separated the two germline ends. CDR1 and CDR2 (germline): KGHSH, LQKENI. CDR3 bases: TGTGCCAGCTCACCACGGAGGAATGAAAAACTGTTTTTT. This translates into CASSPRRNEKLFF.

The chain has TRBV5-4 and TRBJ2-5; 9 positions match TRBD2. Germline V gene lookup returns CDR1 SGHNT and CDR2 YYREEE (reference sequence). V was clipped by 5 bases and J by 4 bases; unmatched bases: 9. This CDR3 is 15 amino acids long. CDR3: CASSFPGLARETQYF. The CDR3 DNA sequence: TGTGCCAGCAGTTTTCCGGGACTAGCACGAGAGACCCAGTACTTC.

This chain connects TRBV7-8 to TRBJ1-2; D might be TRBD1 (5 bases). V was trimmed by 2 bases and J by 8 bases, leaving 15 bases between them. From germline, CDR1 is SGHVS and CDR2 FQNEAQ. The CDR3 has 14 amino acids. CDR3 DNA sequence: TGTGCCAGCAGCTTAAGGGAGGGGACCTGGGGCTACACCTTC. Its protein product is CASSLREGTWGYTF.

The chain combines TRBV2 with TRBJ2-5; tentatively, D is TRBD1 (5 bases). Germline V lookup: CDR1 SNHLY, CDR2 FYNNEI. V lost 8 bases and J lost 7, with 17 bases in between. The CDR3 contains 13 residues. CDR3 nucleotide sequence: TGTGCCAGCGGCAGGGATGCTAGGGGGACCCAGTACTTC. Translating gives CASGRDARGTQYF.

The genes are TRBV14 and TRBJ2-1; the D gene is possibly TRBD2 (5 bases). Germline V CDR1 and CDR2: SGHDN, FVKESK. The CDR3 is 13 amino acids. Trimming removed 1 base from V and 9 bases from J, with 10 bases in between. The CDR3 DNA is TGTGCCAGCAGCCAAGTTATCGGGGTTGAGCAGTTCTTC. Residues: CASSQVIGVEQFF.

This chain links TRBV19 with TRBJ1-1, with 12 bases fitting TRBD1. This CDR3 has 15 residues. Germline V gene lookup returns CDR1 LNHDA and CDR2 SQIVND (reference sequence). With 4 bases clipped from V and 7 bases from J, the junction kept 7 bases outside the gene matches. For the CDR3, the DNA is TGTGCCAGTAGTACAAGGGACAGGGGGCTGAATGAAGCTTTCTTT. It yields the protein CASSTRDRGLNEAFF. Together with reference TRBV19 and TRBJ1-1, the CDR3 gives the full variable domain: DGGITQSPKYLFRKEGQNVTLSCEQNLNHDAMYWYRQDPGQGLRLIYYSQIVNDFQKGDIAEGYSVSREKKESFPLTVTSAQKNPTAFYLCASSTRDRGLNEAFFGQGTRLTVV.

V and J are TRBV5-6 and TRBJ2-7; perhaps TRBD2 as D (6 bases). The length of the CDR3 is 15 residues. The V end lost 4 bases, the J end lost 0 bases, and 14 bases lay between the germline ends. CDR1 and CDR2 (germline): SGHDT, YYEEEE. The CDR3 DNA reads TGTGCCAGCAGCCTCGGGACTTTAAGCTCCTACGAGCAGTACTTC. As protein: CASSLGTLSSYEQYF.

This chain joins TRBV6-4 and TRBJ2-1, with D unclear. This CDR3 is 13 amino acids long. Germline V gene sequence: CDR1 MRHNA, CDR2 SNTAGT. Trimming took 3 bases from V and 12 from J, leaving 15 bases between them. In DNA, the CDR3 is TGTGCCAGCAGTGAAGATATAGCAAAAGGGCAGTTCTTC. Translation gives CASSEDIAKGQFF.

The V call is TRBV27, the J call TRBJ2-1; D is uncertain. Trimming cost V 6 bases and J 2 bases, with 8 bases left between them. CDR3 length equals 13 residues. The germline V gene encodes CDR1 MNHEY and CDR2 SMNVEV (reference sequence). In DNA, the CDR3 is TGTGCCAGCAGGAGCGTCCCCTACAATGAGCAGTTCTTC. It encodes CASRSVPYNEQFF.

In its sample, this clone was seen once. Other DNA sequences in the sample encode the same CDR3. The chain has TRBV19 and TRBJ1-5; TRBD1 aligns across 10 bases. CDR1 is LNHDA, CDR2 SQIVND, per germline (reference sequence). V trimming: 9 bases; J trimming: 2 bases; junction bases outside the gene matches: 4. The CDR3 is 14 residues long. The CDR3 region is CASSGTGGNQPQHF. CDR3 nucleotide sequence: TGTGCCAGCTCGGGGACAGGGGGCAATCAGCCCCAGCATTTT. Based on the CDR3 plus reference TRBV19 and TRBJ1-5, the full variable domain is DGGITQSPKYLFRKEGQNVTLSCEQNLNHDAMYWYRQDPGQGLRLIYYSQIVNDFQKGDIAEGYSVSREKKESFPLTVTSAQKNPTAFYLCASSGTGGNQPQHFGDGTRLSIL.

In this sample, this clone turned up once. The rearrangement links TRBV7-2 to TRBJ2-5; 8 nucleotides line up with TRBD2. CDR3 length: 15 residues. Germline CDR1 SGHTA, CDR2 FQGNSA. Germline trimming cut 4 bases from V and 5 bases from J; bases unmatched to any gene: 9. Here the CDR3 reads CASSSYSGGRETQYF. The CDR3 DNA reads TGTGCCAGCAGCTCATATTCGGGGGGGCGGGAGACCCAGTACTTC.

V usage is TRBV10-3 and J usage is TRBJ2-5, with 10 positions matching TRBD2. Germline CDR1 reads ENHRY; CDR2 reads SYGVKD. With V trimmed by 6 bases and J by 3 bases, 4 bases remained unmatched. The CDR3 has 14 amino acids. The CDR3 spells CAIRSGGAEETQYF. CDR3 bases: TGTGCCATCAGAAGCGGGGGGGCCGAAGAGACCCAGTACTTC.

The CDR3 reads CASSQPGAKNIQYF. In nucleotides, the CDR3 is TGTGCCAGTAGTCAGCCAGGGGCCAAAAACATTCAGTACTTC. V gene TRBV19 combines with J gene TRBJ2-4; the D gene is possibly TRBD1 (5 bases). This CDR3 is 14 amino acids long. V was cut by 5 bases and J by 1 base, with 9 bases left in between. The germline V gene encodes CDR1 LNHDA and CDR2 SQIVND (reference sequence).

Worth noting for this clone: Relative to the germline gene, one junction end is altered; a read error may explain this. V is TRBV11-2 and J is TRBJ2-7; 16 nucleotides line up with TRBD2. The V gene's germline CDR1 is SGHAT and CDR2 FQNNGV. The CDR3 totals 14 residues. CDR3 nucleotide sequence: TGTGCCAGCAGCTTAAGCGGGACTAGCGGGGGGGCGGACTTC. Amino acids: CASSLSGTSGGADF.